This T cell receptor beta chain was observed in a study of T cells in Graves' hyperthyroidism and ophthalmopathy. Turning to the study itself: Peripheral blood collection took place at initial diagnosis, before any treatment. Study-wide results and limits: Ophthalmopathy was predicted by the model a median of approximately 6.6 months ahead of onset.

This clonotype was detected a few times. What it recognizes is unknown. Per germline, CDR1 ENHRY and CDR2 SYGVKD. The CDR3 covers 14 residues. The ends lost 7 bases at V and 5 bases at J; junction bases unmatched: 7. Amplification yielded TCR beta CDR3 regions, with RNA transcripts as the source. TCR CDR3 underwent first-round RT-PCR with the HTBI primer set. MiXCR, applied by TCRdb to the multiplex PCR reads, yields one record per CDR3 protein. The sample includes hundreds of thousands of distinct CDR3 sequences, 30% to 40% of them seen just once. Across 18 months, stable Graves' hyperthyroidism was marked by no progression to ophthalmopathy. Hyperthyroidism was newly diagnosed in patients aged 18 to 65 (duration under 2 months).

Material for sequencing was blood. This clonotype was obtained from a woman aged 35 to 49 with Graves' hyperthyroidism. This rearrangement joins TRBV10-3 to TRBJ2-5, with 10 bases fitting TRBD2. This chain's CDR3 is CAITSSGGLETQYF. CDR3 sequence (DNA): TGTGCCATCACATCTAGCGGGGGCTTGGAGACCCAGTACTTC.